This TCR beta chain was sequenced during a study of T cells in Graves' hyperthyroidism and ophthalmopathy. General observations from the study: A 13 V-J model separated ophthalmopathy from stable hyperthyroidism.

Every diagnosis used clinical symptoms, serum thyroxine and TRAb, thyroid ultrasound and orbital computed tomography. Worth noting for this clonotype: Antigen specificity is unknown.

TCR beta CDR3 regions were amplified from RNA transcripts. First-round RT-PCR targeting the TCR CDR3 was performed with the HTBI primer set. TCRdb re-derived calls from the multiplex PCR reads in MiXCR, one entry per CDR3 protein. The data show roughly 130,000 distinct CDR3 sequences, around 20% seen once. Sequencing was carried out using blood. The clonotype originates from a woman aged 45 to 65 with Graves' hyperthyroidism that later progressed to Graves' ophthalmopathy.

This CDR3 reads CASSEVRRTDYNEQFF. The CDR3 bases are TGTGCCAGCAGTGAAGTCCGGCGGACGGACTACAATGAGCAGTTCTTC. The V and J genes are TRBV2 and TRBJ2-1; D remains ambiguous. Trimming took 1 base from V and 3 from J, leaving 13 bases between them. This CDR3 contains 16 residues. From germline, CDR1 is SNHLY and CDR2 FYNNEI.